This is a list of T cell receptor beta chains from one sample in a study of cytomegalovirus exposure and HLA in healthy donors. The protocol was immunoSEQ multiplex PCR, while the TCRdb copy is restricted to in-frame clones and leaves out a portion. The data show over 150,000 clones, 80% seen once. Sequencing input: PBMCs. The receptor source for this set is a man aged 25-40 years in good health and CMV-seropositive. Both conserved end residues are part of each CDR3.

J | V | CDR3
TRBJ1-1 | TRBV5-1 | CASSSGQGAMNTEAFF
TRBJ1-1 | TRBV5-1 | CASSLRQGENTEAFF
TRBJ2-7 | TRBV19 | CASSMAIDYEQYF
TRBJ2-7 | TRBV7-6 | CASSPRTGGRIGEQYF
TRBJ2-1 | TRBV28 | CASSARGAGTRLVANNEQFF
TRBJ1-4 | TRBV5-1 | CASSWDSLSEKLFF
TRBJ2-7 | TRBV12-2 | CASRSSGSYEQYF
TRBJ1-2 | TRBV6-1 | CASSVSGQGKGYTF
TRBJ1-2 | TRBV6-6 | CASSYSSESYGYTF
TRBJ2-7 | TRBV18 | CASSPHQREQYF
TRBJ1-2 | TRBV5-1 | CASSSTGSGYGYTF
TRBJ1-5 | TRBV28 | CASSSDSAYSNQPQHF
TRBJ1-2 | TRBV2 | CASSARQLPGYTF
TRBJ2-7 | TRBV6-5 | CASSLTGTALYEQYF
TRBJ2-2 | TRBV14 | CASSRGSVGELFF
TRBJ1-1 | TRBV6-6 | CASSVNTEAFF
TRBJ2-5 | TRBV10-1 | CASSGSGRGETQYF
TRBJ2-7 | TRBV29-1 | CSVAWTGSYEQYF
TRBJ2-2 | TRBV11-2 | CASSGGTGELFF
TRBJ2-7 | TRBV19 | CASMGTGAYEQYF
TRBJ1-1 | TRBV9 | CASSFRDRGVDTEAFF
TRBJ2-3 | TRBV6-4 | CASSPDPVAGDTQYF
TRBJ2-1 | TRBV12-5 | CASGPGQPPYNEQFF
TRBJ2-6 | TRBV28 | CASSRTGSSGANVLTF
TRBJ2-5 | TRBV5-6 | CASSLLGGETQYF
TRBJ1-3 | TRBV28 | CASTRTGGIGNTIYF
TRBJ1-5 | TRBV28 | CASSFRQARSPQPQHF
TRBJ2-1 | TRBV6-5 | CASSYASGSSAEQFF
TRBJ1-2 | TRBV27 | CASSPDSRGGYTF
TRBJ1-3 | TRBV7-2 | CASSLGGGSGNTIYF
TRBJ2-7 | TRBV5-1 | CASSFGQGRGYEQYF
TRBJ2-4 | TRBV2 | CASTLYRGNIQYF
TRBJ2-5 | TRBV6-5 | CASSYLAEYQETQYF
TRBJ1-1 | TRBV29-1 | CSVERQGWGGAFF
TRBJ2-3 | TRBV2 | CASRGTSGRDTQYF
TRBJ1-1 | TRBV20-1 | CSASQGTEAFF
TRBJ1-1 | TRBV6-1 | CASGGGLEAFF
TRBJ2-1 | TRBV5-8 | CASSRGLADNEQFF
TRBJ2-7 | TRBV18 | CASSLTDRGVYEQYF
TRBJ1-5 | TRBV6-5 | CASRDRGGNQPQHF
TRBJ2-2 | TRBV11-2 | CASSLELLAANTGELFF
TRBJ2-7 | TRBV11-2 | CASSLDSYEQYF
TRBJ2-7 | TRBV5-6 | CASSHDGQGIYEQYF
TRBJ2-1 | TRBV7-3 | CASSFPGTGTNEQFF
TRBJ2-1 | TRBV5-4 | CASSSGTSGLYNEQFF
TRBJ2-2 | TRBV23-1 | CASSRTDTGLTGELFF
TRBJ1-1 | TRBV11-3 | CASSPDRGQGNTEAFF
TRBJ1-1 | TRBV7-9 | CASSLARTGNTEAFF